Many counts were recorded for the clone carrying this TCR beta chain. Its target is not known. The data stem from a study of human T cells and chemical hapten exposure. Overall study results and limits: Patch test scores rose with PT1 expanded TCR counts, a positive correlation.

Time point indicated: patch test 2, 6 weeks after DPC sensitization. Treatment in this sample: therapeutic diphenylcyclopropenone sensitization with weekly scalp DPC. Blood draws came before every patch-test application. One entry per CDR3 protein results from TCRdb running MiXCR on the RACE reads. The table has tens of thousands of distinct CDR3 sequences, 10% seen once; the top ten hold around 6.8%. The clonotype comes from a woman in her 50s with alopecia areata. Some clones in this sample may be carry-over from other donors' samples. Sequenced here: whole blood, sampled in connection with sensitization to the hapten diphenylcyclopropenone (DPC).

The CDR3: CSALKTPRSGNTIYF. CDR3 nucleotides: TGCAGTGCTCTCAAGACTCCCCGATCTGGAAACACCATATATTTT. The J gene is TRBJ1-3, the V gene TRBV20-1, with no clear D. Between the trimmed V and J ends, which lost 5 bases and 1 base, there was a span of 15 bases. Per the germline V gene, CDR1 is DFQATT and CDR2 is SNEGSKA (reference sequence). There are 15 residues in the CDR3.